These T cell receptor beta chains were read from a single sample in a study of T-cell memory formation after mild COVID-19. TCRdb used MiXCR to reprocess the 5' RACE reads, holding one entry per CDR3 protein. The table includes fewer than 700,000 distinct CDR3 sequences, roughly 21% detected once. Sequenced sample: PBMCs or a T cell subset sorted from them (not recorded which). Every receptor here comes from an adult woman who had mild COVID-19 (a few samples of this study predate the infection). Cell type and time point are not known. CDR3s include the opening cysteine and the closing phenylalanine or tryptophan. D genes are given only for firm matches.

>NA|TRBV4-3
CASSQVISPESEKLFF
>NA|TRBV24-1
CATSAPGIYEQYF
>TRBD2|TRBV7-2
CASSLSGASYEQYF
>TRBD2|TRBV2
CASTKGTSGGHTDTQYF
>NA|TRBV7-9
CASSSIWSANLVSGANVLTF
>NA|TRBV20-1
CSAQRTGLQYGYTF
>NA|TRBV5-1
CASSLSTGMGEQYF
>NA|TRBV5-1
CASSHPGYGYTF
>NA|TRBV3-1
CASSPTGSPSPNEQFF
>TRBD2|TRBV5-1
CASSSGTSRFEQYF
>NA|TRBV29-1
CSINSGNTIYF